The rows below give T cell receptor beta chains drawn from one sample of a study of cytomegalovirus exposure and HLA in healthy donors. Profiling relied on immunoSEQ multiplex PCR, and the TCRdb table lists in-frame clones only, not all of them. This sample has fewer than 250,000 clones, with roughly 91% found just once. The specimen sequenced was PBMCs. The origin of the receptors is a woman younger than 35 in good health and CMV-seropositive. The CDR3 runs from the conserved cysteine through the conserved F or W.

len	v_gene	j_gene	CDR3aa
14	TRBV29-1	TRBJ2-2	CSVKGQARAGELFF
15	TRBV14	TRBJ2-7	CASSSLVAGDYEQYF
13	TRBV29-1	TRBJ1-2	CSVEDTVTYGYTF
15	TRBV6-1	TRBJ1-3	CASSETGYSGNTIYF
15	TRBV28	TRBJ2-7	CASSLPPQNSYEQYF
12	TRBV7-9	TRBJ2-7	CASSLSGYEQYF
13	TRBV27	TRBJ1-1	CASSLSRATEAFF
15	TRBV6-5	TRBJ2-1	CASSNSEIFYNEQFF
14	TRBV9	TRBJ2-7	CASSVEVAPGEQYF
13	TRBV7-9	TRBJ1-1	CASSLEAGDEAFF
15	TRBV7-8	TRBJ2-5	CASSLERFRQETQYF
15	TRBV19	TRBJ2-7	CASSIGTGESYEQYF
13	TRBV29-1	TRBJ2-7	CSVELDRAYEQYF
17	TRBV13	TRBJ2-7	CASSFYAKTGGIYEQYF
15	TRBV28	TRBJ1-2	CASSPPSDSGYGYTF
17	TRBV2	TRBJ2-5	CASSPGTTGTGEETQYF
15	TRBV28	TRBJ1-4	CASSSRGGVREKLFF
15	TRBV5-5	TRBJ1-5	CASSLLGHGVQPQHF
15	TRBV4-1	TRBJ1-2	CASSQGTGEIYGYTF
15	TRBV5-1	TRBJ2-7	CASSMRDTTSYEQYF
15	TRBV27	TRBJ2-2	CASSFTGWSTGELFF
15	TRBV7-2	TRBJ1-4	CASSGRGLGGEKLFF
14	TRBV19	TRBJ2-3	CASTWGGTTDTQYF
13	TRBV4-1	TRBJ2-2	CASSQGQGGELFF
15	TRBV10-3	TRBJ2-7	CAISESVGVSYEQYF
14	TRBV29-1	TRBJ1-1	CSVASGQMNTEAFF
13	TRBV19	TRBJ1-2	CASSIGTGPGYTF
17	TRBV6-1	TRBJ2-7	CASSEKGRATGTYEQYF
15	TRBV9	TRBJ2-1	CASSVKGGSYNEQFF
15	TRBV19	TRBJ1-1	CASSQPTGGVTEAFF
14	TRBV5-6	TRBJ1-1	CASSFDTWNTEAFF
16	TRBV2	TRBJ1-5	CASRGDRAIPYQPQHF